This T cell receptor (beta chain) was captured by sequencing in a study of OX40 agonist ivuxolimab in advanced cancers. The ends were cut back, 4 bases at V and 6 bases at J, with 10 bases in the middle. Germline V CDR1 and CDR2: SGHTA, FQGNSA. The CDR3 covers 12 residues. Repertoires were generated with immunoSEQ multiplex PCR, while TCRdb's copy carries only in-frame clones and drops some. The sample yields around 41,000 clones, over 80% seen once. Note on this clone: Other DNA sequences within the sample encode an identical CDR3.

This rearrangement joins TRBV7-2 to TRBJ2-7; either TRBD1 or TRBD2 may supply D (5 bases each). The TCR was taken from an adult with an advanced solid tumor such as melanoma, head and neck, liver or kidney cancer. The sequencing here drew on CD4+ or CD8+ T cells sorted from blood, taken in a trial of the OX40 agonist ivuxolimab. For the CDR3, the DNA is TGTGCCAGCAGCTCGGGACGGGGCGAGCAGTACTTC. It specifies CASSSGRGEQYF.